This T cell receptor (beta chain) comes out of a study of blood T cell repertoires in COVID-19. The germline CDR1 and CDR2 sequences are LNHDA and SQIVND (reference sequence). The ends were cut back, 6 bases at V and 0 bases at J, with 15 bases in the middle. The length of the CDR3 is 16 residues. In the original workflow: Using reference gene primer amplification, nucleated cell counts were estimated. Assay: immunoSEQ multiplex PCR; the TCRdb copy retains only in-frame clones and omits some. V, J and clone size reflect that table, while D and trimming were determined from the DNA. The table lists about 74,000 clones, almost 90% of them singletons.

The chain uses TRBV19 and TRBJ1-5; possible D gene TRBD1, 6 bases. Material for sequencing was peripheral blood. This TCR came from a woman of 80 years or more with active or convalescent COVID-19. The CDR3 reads CASSRAGQYSNQPQHF. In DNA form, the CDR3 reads TGTGCCAGTAGCCGAGCGGGACAATATAGCAATCAGCCCCAGCATTTT.